This T cell receptor beta chain was sequenced in a study of blood T cell repertoires in COVID-19. Study in general: Sources were T cells, B-cell-depleted T cells, or PBMCs; the material itself was cDNA or gDNA.

All recovered Cohort 3 donors got two negative PCRs, got clearance, or saw symptom resolution. The CDR3 covers 15 residues. Deletions cut 6 bases from V and 4 bases from J, with 16 bases between. Germline CDR1 is MDHEN and CDR2 is SYDVKM. This clone was counted only a few times. Authors' data handling: It was from reference gene primer amplification that nucleated cell counts were estimated. Assay used: immunoSEQ multiplex PCR; TCRdb lists only in-frame clones, some missing. Clone size and V and J calls were adopted from that table, with D and trimming inferred from the DNA. The sample holds approximately 180,000 clones; 75% to 90% are singletons and the top ten take more than 5.5%.

The source material was PBMCs or T cells enriched from blood (not recorded which). The TCR was taken from a man aged 40-55 years who had recovered from COVID-19. The V and J genes are TRBV28 and TRBJ2-1; possibly TRBD1 for D (6 bases). CDR3 nucleotides: TGTGCCAGCAGCCTCGACAGGTCACGGTACAATGAGCAGTTCTTC. This translates into CASSLDRSRYNEQFF.